This TCR beta chain was found in a study of cytotoxic CD8 clonotypes in ibrutinib-treated CLL. Study-wide context: Partial response occurred in 24 patients and complete response in 2; at median approximately 68 months, roughly 14 remained remitted and roughly 12 progressed.

TCRdb keeps only in-frame clones here, not all; method: immunoSEQ multiplex PCR. In the table there are 100,000 to 150,000 clones, approximately 83% of which are singletons. Germline V gene lookup returns CDR1 MNHEY and CDR2 SMNVEV (reference sequence). V was shortened by 5 bases and J by 2 bases, with 13 bases between the two germline ends. This CDR3 region has 14 residues. Details on this clone: Its antigen is unidentified.

The source of about 2 micrograms of genomic DNA for TCR beta libraries was cryopreserved PBMCs. General study results and limits: Against age-matched healthy donors, baseline clonality ran higher and tracked circulating CD8+ T-cell counts.

The chain has TRBV27 and TRBJ2-7, with D maybe TRBD1 (6 bases). Sequenced material: PBMCs, taken after 24 months of ibrutinib treatment. This clonotype originated in a human donor with chronic lymphocytic leukemia. The CDR3 bases are TGTGCCAGCAGTCCTTGGGGGCAGCCCTACGAGCAGTACTTC. As protein: CASSPWGQPYEQYF.